Reported below is one TCR beta chain. Antigen unknown. The data derive from a study of response to subunit inactivated influenza vaccine. Broader study findings: The authors suggested that few new T cells are recruited per seasonal influenza vaccination.

The V end was cut by 0 bases, the J end by 0 bases, with 16 bases between. The CDR3 length is 18 residues. Per germline, CDR1 SGHVS and CDR2 FNYEAQ. MiXCR, applied by TCRdb to the RT-PCR reads, yields one record per CDR3 protein. The table includes approximately 500,000 distinct CDR3 sequences, 13% detected once. The material sequenced was PBMCs from blood, taken 45 days after vaccination. The J gene is TRBJ2-3, the V gene TRBV7-6; D is possibly TRBD2 (6 bases). The clonotype comes from a man aged 45-65 years who received an inactivated influenza vaccine. The CDR3 loop is CASSLAWRAGSSTDTQYF. As DNA, the CDR3 is TGTGCCAGCAGCTTAGCTTGGAGGGCAGGGTCAAGCACAGATACGCAGTATTTT.